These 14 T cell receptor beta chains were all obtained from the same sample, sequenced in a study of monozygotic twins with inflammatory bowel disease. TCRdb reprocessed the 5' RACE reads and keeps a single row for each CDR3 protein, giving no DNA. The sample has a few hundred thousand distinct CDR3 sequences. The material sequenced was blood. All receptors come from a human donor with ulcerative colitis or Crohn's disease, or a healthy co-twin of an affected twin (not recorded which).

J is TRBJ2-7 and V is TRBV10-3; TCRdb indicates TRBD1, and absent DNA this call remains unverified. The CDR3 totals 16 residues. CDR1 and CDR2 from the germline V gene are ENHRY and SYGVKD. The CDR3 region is CAISEPRQGPSYEQYF.

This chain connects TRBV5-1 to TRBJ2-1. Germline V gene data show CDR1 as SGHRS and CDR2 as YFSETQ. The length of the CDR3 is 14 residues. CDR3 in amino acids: CASTSGLTYNEQFF.

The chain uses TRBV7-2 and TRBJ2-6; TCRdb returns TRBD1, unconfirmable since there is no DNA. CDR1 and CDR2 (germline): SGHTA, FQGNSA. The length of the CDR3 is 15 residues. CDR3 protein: CASSFVGAGANVLTF.

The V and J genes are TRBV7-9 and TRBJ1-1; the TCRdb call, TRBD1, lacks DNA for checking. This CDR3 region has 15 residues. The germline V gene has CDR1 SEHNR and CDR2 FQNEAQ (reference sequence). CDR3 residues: CASSHGQGMNTEAFF.

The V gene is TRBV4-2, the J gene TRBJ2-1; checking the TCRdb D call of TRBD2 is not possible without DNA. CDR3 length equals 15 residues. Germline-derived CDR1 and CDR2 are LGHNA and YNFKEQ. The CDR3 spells CASSLGLGRLDEQFF.

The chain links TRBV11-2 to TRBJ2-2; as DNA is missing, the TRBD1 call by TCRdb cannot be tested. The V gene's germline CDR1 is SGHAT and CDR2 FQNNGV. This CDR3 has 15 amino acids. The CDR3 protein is CASVDRDGNTGELFF.

CDR3 sequence: CASSRWDRVFGETQYF. This sequence joins TRBV13 and TRBJ2-5; TCRdb returns TRBD1, unconfirmable since there is no DNA. Germline CDR1 and CDR2: PRHDT and FYEKMQ (reference sequence). The CDR3 sequence is 16 residues long.

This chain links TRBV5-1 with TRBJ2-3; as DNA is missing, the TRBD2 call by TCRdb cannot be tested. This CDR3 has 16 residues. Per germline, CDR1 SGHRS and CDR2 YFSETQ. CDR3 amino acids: CASRSHVGTKTDTQYF.

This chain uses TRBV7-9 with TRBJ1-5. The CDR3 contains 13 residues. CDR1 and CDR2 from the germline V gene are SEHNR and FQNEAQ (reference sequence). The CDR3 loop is CASSYGERQPQHF.

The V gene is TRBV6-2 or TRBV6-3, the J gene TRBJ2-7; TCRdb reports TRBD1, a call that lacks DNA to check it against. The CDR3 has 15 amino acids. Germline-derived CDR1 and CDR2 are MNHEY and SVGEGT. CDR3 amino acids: CASKDPAGRDYEQYF.

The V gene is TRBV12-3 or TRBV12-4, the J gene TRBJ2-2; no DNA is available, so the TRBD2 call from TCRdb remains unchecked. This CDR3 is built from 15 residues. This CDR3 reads CASSPSGREGGELFF.

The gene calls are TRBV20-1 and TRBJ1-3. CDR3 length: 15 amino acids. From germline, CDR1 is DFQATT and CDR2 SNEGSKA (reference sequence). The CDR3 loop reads CSARKGFHSGNTIYF.

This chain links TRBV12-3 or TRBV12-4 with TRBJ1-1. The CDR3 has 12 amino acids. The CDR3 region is CASSLEVTEAFF.

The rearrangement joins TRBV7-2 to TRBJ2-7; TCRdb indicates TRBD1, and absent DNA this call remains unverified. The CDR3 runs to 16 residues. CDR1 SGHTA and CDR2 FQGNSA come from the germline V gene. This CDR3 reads CASSLTTGAISYEQYF.